This T cell receptor beta chain was recorded in a study of blood T cell repertoires in COVID-19. Cohorts were based on clinical histories the participants reported. Cohort 3 recovered donors had two negative PCRs, clearance, or symptom resolution. Data came from immunoSEQ multiplex PCR; TCRdb stores just in-frame clones and leaves some out. The profile shows hundreds of thousands of clones, about 89% of them singletons. This CDR3 is built from 18 residues. The receptor was derived from a woman in her 30s who had recovered from COVID-19. The chain recombines TRBV21-1 with TRBJ2-2; the table gives TRBD2 as D, unverified against the DNA. TRBV21-1 is an annotated pseudogene. Sequencing input: PBMCs or T cells enriched from blood (not recorded which). CDR3 sequence (DNA): TGTGCCAGCAGCCGTAACGGATCAGCCTGGGGGGACACCGGGGAGCTGTTTTTT. Its protein product is CASSRNGSAWGDTGELFF.